This paragraph covers one TCR beta chain sequence. Its cognate antigen has yet to be identified. No per-base quality is available; no much larger clone lies one base away. For repertoire sequencing, the TCR beta CDR3 regions were amplified from RNA transcripts. HTBI primers and the Qiagen OneStep RT-PCR kit were used in a first-round RT-PCR, which was followed by a second-round multiplex PCR, size selection and purification. Libraries were sequenced paired-end with 100 bp reads on an Illumina HiSeq2000. In the paper's pipeline: SOAPnuke was used for read processing, and reads with adapters, uncalled bases, a mean Phred below 15, or no exact constant-primer or identifier match were discarded. COPE v1.2.5 was used to merge the high-quality paired reads. Clonotypes were defined as unique nucleotide sequences and were aligned to IMGT TRB V, D and J references using MiTCR v1.1. The analysis was limited to V-J combinations with a frequency above 0.0001, which together covered about 99% of repertoires. For each V-J combination, a TCR clonal expansion and chaos score was defined as the ratio of F50 clonal expansion to chaos observed in the TCRdist matrix. Welch's t-statistics and random forest were used to narrow the features down to more than 10 V-J combinations, which were then fed into a naive Bayes classifier. Thyroid-blood repertoire similarity was quantified with the Morisita-Horn index. Clones were called with MiXCR by TCRdb after fastp trimmed the public reads at Q25, and only in-frame beta chains were retained. Identical CDR3 protein sequences are pooled into one entry, listed with their most common genes and DNA. These V and J calls derive from TCRdb rather than the authors' analysis. A total of a few hundred thousand distinct CDR3 sequences appear in this sample, approximately 18% of them only once. Clones ranked in the top ten supply 2.4% of the sample.

Counted from cysteine to phenylalanine, this CDR3 has 16 amino acids. Only the CDR3 DNA stays, 48 bases, in frame from base 1. CDR1 and CDR2 were assigned from the germline V gene (reference sequence) as MNHEY and SMNVEV. The junction shows trimming of 6 bases on V and 0 bases on J, and the gene matches do not reach 5 bases of it. Hyperthyroidism was defined as stable when no progression to ophthalmopathy occurred within 18 months of follow-up. Hyperthyroidism patients were newly diagnosed, with disease duration under 2 months, and aged 18 to 65 years. Patients with other autoimmune diseases, uncontrolled infections, pregnancy or lactation were excluded. Clinical symptoms, serum thyroxine, TRAb, thyroid ultrasound and orbital computed tomography formed the basis of the diagnosis. Ficoll-Paque density gradient centrifugation was used to isolate PBMCs from around 9.1 ml of fresh peripheral blood. Total RNA was extracted using Trizol reagent, and RNA quality was checked on an Agilent 2100 Bioanalyzer.

The data were obtained in a study of Graves' ophthalmopathy and Graves' hyperthyroidism (dated by TCRdb to about 2018). For context, the study as a whole: Peripheral blood was collected before any treatment was given, at the time of initial diagnosis. Once sampling was done, hyperthyroidism patients were given methimazole at a starting dose of 30 mg daily, while ophthalmopathy patients were given high-dose intravenous methylprednisolone. In total, approximately 130 blood samples were TCR-sequenced: fewer than 50 ophthalmopathy, approximately 80 hyperthyroidism and some 17 hyperthyroidism-to-ophthalmopathy patients. In roughly 6 hyperthyroidism patients, T-cell repertoires of thyroid tissue and blood were compared. To explore V-J signatures that distinguish ophthalmopathy from hyperthyroidism, a discovery set of around 100 patients was enrolled, made up of around 40 with ophthalmopathy and some 58 with stable hyperthyroidism. An independent validation cohort was composed of around 19 hyperthyroidism patients and 17 patients who later progressed from hyperthyroidism to ophthalmopathy. The study used signatures of the TCR beta repertoire to tell Graves' ophthalmopathy apart from Graves' hyperthyroidism and to predict which patients would progress to ophthalmopathy. Points the paper makes about the study in general: Most of the expanded thyroid clonotypes with a frequency above 0.001 were also detected in blood, and it was suggested that the thyroid immune response may be reflected by blood repertoires. In validation, the model predicted ophthalmopathy progression with about 64% sensitivity and roughly 72% specificity; 12 predicted patients were CT-confirmed with GO in a median of around 6.5 months. No statistical method was used to set the sample size in advance, and the investigators knew which group each participant was assigned to. The 13-signature model separated ophthalmopathy from stable hyperthyroidism with roughly 90% sensitivity and 81% to 82% specificity in cross-validation, and 80%/75% in the test set.

Recombination connected TRBV27 to TRBJ1-6; TRBD1 aligns with 7 central bases. The source is an adult woman with stable Graves' hyperthyroidism. Sequenced input: peripheral blood. The DNA reads as follows: TGTGCCAGCAGCCCTAAGGGGGCCTCCTATAATTCACCCCTCCACTTT. Translation gives CASSPKGASYNSPLHF.